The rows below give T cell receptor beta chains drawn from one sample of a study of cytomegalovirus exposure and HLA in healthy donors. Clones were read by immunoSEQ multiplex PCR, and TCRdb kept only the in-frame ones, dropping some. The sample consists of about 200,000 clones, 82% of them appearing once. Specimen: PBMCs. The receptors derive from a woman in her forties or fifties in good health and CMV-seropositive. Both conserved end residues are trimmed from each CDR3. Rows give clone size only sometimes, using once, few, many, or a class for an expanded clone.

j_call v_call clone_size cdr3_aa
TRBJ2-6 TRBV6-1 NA ASSEGHKGANGLT
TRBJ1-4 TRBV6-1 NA ASSDPPGGGTNEKLF
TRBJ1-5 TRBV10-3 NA AISESAGGNQPQH
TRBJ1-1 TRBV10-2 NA ASRGQGYTEAF
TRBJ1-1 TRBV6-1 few ASSGHRGGTEAF
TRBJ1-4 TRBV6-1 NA ASTRVPNEKLF
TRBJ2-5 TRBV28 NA ASSSPSSGGKETQY
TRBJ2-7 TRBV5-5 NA ASSFQGSYEQY
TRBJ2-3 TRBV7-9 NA ASSLGTGGLTDTQY
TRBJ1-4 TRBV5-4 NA ASSSGGGRSNEKLF
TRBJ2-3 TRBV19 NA ASAGTSTDTQY
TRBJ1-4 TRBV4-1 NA ASSQPDSGEKLF
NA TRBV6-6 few ASSEGGFSYEQY
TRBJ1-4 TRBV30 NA AGMTGGSEKLF
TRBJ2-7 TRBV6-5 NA ASSYSLVTGGYEQY
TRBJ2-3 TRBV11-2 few ASSLEGAGTDTQY
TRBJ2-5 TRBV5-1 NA ASSLAIAGVLGRHQETQY
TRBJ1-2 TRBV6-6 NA ASSSTRPGQGAGYT
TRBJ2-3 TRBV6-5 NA ASSYSRGDTQY
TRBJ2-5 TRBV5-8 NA ASRFGQGVAQETQY
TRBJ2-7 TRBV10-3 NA AARDSPYEQY
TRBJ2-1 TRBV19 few ASSIYGPGLAGGDNEQF
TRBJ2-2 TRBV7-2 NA ASSLEAQGNTGELF
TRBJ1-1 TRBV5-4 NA ASSIAGTKNTEAF
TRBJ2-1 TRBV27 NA ASIQGATPSYNEQF
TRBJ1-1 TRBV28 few ASSLSPPSEAF
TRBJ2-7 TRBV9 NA ASSVGQGAYEQY
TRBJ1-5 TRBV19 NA ASSERDRLVNQPQH
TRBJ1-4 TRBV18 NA ASSPGTGIKLF
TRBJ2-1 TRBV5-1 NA ASSLAPLAAYNEQF
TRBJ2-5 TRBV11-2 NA ASTLRGGETQY
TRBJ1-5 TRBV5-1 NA ASSPGGSGRAKGPQH
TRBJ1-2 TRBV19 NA ASSRRNYGYT
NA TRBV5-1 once ASSARTGTSEQY
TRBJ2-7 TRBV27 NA ASSPRTSGTYEQY
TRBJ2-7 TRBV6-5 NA ASTSGTGSEQY
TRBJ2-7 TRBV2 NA ASLAGVGYEQY